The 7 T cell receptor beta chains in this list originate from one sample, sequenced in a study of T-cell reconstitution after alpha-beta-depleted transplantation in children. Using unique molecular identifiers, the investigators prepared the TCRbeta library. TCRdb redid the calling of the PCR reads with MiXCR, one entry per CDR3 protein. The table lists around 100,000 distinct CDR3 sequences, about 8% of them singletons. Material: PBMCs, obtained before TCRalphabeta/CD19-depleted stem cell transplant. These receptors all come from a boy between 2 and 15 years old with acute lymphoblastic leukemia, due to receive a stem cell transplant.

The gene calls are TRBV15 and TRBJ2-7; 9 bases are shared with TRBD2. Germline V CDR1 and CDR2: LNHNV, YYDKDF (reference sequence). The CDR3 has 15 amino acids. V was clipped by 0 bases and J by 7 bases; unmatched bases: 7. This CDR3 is CATSRDLSGGREQYF. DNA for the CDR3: TGTGCCACCAGCAGAGATCTCAGCGGGGGGAGGGAGCAGTACTTC.

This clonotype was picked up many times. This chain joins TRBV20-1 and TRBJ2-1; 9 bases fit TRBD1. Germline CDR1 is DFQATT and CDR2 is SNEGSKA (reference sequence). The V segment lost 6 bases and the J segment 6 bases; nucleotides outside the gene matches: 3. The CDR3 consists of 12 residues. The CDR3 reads CSALTGGNEQFF. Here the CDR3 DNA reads TGCAGTGCGCTGACAGGGGGCAATGAGCAGTTCTTC.

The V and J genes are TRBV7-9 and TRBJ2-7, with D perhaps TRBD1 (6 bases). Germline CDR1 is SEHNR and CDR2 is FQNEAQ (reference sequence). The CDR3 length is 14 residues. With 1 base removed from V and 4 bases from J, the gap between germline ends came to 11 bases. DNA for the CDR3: TGTGCCAGCAGCTTAGTGCAGGGGACGTACGAGCAGTACTTC. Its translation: CASSLVQGTYEQYF.

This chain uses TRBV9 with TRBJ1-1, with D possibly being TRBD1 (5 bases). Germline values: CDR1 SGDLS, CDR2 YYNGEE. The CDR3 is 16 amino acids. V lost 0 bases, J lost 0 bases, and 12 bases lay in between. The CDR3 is CASSVALAGLNTEAFF. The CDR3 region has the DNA TGTGCCAGCAGCGTAGCCCTTGCGGGGCTGAACACTGAAGCTTTCTTT.

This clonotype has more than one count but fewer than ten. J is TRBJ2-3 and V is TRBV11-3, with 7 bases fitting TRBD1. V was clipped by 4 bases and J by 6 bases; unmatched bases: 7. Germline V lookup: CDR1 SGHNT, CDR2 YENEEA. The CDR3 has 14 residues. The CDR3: CASSSYRGADTQYF. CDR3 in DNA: TGTGCCAGCAGCTCCTACAGGGGAGCCGATACGCAGTATTTT.

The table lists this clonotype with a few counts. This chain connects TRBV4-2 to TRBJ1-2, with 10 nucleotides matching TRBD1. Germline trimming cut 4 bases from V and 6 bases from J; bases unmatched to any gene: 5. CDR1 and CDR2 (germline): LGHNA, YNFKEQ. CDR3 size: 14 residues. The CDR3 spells CASSLGGQGHGYTF. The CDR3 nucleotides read TGTGCCAGCAGCCTGGGGGGACAGGGGCATGGCTACACCTTC.

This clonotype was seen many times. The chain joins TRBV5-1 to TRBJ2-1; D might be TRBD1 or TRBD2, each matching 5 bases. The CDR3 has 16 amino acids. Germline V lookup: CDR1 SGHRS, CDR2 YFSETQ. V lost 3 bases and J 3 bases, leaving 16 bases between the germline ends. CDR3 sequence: CASSSNPGRDYNEQFF. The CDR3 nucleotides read TGCGCCAGCAGCTCAAATCCGGGACGGGACTACAATGAGCAGTTCTTC.